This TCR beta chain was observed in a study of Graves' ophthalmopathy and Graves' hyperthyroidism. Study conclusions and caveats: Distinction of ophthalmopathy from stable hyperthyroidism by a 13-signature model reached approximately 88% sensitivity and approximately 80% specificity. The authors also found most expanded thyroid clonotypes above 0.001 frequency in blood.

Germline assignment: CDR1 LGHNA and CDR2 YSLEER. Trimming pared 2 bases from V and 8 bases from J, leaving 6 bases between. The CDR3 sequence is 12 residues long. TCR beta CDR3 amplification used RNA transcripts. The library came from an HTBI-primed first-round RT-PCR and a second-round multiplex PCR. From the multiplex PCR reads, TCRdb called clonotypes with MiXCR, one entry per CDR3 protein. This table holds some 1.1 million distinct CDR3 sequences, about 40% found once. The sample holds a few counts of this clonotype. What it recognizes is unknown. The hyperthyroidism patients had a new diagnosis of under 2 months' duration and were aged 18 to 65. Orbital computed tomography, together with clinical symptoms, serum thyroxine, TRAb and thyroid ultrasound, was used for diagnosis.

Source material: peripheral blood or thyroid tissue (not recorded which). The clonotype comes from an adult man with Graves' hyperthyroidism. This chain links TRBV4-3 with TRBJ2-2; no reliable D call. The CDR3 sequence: CASSQFNGELFF. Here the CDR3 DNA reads TGCGCCAGCAGCCAATTTAATGGGGAGCTGTTTTTT.